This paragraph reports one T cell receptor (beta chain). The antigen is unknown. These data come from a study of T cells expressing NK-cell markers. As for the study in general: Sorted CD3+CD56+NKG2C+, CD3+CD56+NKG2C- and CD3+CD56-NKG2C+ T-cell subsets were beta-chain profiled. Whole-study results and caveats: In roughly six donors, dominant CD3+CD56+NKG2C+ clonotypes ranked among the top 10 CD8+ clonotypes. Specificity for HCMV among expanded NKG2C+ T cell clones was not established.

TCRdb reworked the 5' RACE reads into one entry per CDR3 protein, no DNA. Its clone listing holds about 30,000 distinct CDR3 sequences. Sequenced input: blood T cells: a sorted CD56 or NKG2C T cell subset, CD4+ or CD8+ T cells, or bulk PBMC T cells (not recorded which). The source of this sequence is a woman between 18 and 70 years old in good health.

The chain's CDR3 is CASSLPRGYEKLFF. This chain joins TRBV7-9 and TRBJ1-4; TCRdb designates TRBD1, a call that cannot be tested without DNA. CDR1 is SEHNR and CDR2 is FQNEAQ in the germline V gene (reference sequence). The CDR3 is made up of 14 amino acids. The variable domain in full, completed from reference TRBV7-9 and TRBJ1-4, reads DTGVSQNPRHKITKRGQNVTFRCDPISEHNRLYWYRQTLGQGPEFLTYFQNEAQLEKSRLLSDRFSAERPKGSFSTLEIQRTEQGDSAMYLCASSLPRGYEKLFFGSGTQLSVL.